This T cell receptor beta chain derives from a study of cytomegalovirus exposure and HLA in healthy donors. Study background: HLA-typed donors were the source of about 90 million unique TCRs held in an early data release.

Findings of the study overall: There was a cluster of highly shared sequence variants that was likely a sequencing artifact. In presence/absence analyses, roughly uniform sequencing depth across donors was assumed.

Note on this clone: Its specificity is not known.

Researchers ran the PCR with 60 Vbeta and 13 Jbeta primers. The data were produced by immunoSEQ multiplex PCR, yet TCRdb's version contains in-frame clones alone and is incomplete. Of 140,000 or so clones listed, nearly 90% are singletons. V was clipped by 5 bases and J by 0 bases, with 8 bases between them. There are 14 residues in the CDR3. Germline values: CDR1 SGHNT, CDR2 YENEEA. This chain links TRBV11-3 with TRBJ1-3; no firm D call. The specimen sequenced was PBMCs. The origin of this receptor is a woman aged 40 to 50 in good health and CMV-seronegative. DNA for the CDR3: TGTGCCAGCAGCCCTCGTAGCTCTGGAAACACCATATATTTT. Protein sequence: CASSPRSSGNTIYF.